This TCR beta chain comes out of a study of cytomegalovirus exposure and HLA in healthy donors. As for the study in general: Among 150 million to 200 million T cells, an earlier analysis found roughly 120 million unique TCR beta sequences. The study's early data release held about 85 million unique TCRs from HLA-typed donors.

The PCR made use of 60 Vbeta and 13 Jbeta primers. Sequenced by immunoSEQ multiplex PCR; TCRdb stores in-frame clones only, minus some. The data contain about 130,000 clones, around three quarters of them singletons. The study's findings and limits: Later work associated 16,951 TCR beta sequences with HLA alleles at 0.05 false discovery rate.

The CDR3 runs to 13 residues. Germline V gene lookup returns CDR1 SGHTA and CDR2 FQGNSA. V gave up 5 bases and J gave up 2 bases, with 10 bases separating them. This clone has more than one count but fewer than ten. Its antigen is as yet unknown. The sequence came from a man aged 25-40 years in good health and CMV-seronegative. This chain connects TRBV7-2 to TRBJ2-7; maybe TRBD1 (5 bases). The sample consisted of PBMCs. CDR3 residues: CASSRRVAYEQYF. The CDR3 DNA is TGTGCCAGCAGCCGCAGGGTGGCCTACGAGCAGTACTTC.